These 8 T cell receptor beta chains came from one sample sequenced in a study of low-dose radiotherapy and immunotherapy resistance in tumors. TRAV- and TRBV-specific primers primed first-strand cDNA, covering alpha and beta chains. The TCRs were subjected to amplification over approximately 20 PCR cycles employing a constant-region primer in conjunction with a V-primer adapter. Each CDR3 protein is one row after TCRdb ran MiXCR on the reads. The sample has more than 90,000 distinct CDR3 sequences, 20% seen once. Noted time point: after trial treatment. Regarding treatment: LDRT plus nivolumab, ipilimumab, low-dose cyclophosphamide and aspirin (RACIN trial). Sample: PBMCs, taken after low-dose radiotherapy plus immunotherapy. The origin of the receptors is a male donor with prostate cancer.

Concerning this clonotype: A much larger clone is a single base away; this may be a read error. The CDR3 does not close with the conserved phenylalanine or tryptophan, likely indicating a read error. This chain links TRBV6-2 or TRBV6-3 with TRBJ2-5; D is possibly TRBD1 or TRBD2 (5 bases each). The CDR3 covers 16 residues. Germline assignment: CDR1 MNHEY and CDR2 SVGEGT. Trimming shortened V by 5 bases and J by 2 bases, and 18 bases separated the two germline ends. The CDR3 DNA reads as TGTGCCAGCAGTGAAAGTTTCGGGGCACGACAAGAGACCCAGTACTCC. This translates into CASSESFGARQETQYS.

This clonotype was found many times. The chain employs TRBV2 and TRBJ2-5; no firm D call. The germline gives CDR1 SNHLY, CDR2 FYNNEI. V lost 8 bases to trimming and J lost 4 bases, with 5 bases between them. The CDR3 has 10 amino acids. The CDR3 reads CASSLETQYF. The CDR3 nucleotides read TGTGCCAGCTCTCTAGAGACCCAGTACTTC.

This clonotype was detected many times. This sequence joins TRBV4-2 and TRBJ2-3, with D perhaps matching TRBD2 (6 bases). The CDR3 is 18 amino acids. Germline-derived CDR1 and CDR2 are LGHNA and YNFKEQ. Trimming took 0 bases from V and 2 from J, leaving 18 bases between them. CDR3 sequence (DNA): TGTGCCAGCAGCCAAGATCCCCCGGCCCGGGGGAACACAGATACGCAGTATTTT. It codes for CASSQDPPARGNTDTQYF.

At least ten counts were recorded for this clonotype. The chain employs TRBV5-1 and TRBJ1-4; the D is unclear. The CDR3 length is 16 residues. From germline, CDR1 is SGHRS and CDR2 YFSETQ. Trimming cost V 0 bases and J 8 bases, with 17 bases left between them. The DNA for the CDR3 is TGCGCCAGCAGCTTGGGAACAGCCACCAAAGGGGAAAAACTGTTTTTT. Encoded protein: CASSLGTATKGEKLFF.

In its sample, this clonotype was seen many times. The genes are TRBV13 and TRBJ2-1, with TRBD2 identical over 11 bases. Looked up from germline, CDR1 is PRHDT and CDR2 is FYEKMQ (reference sequence). CDR3 size: 16 residues. With V trimmed by 5 bases and J by 2 bases, 5 bases remained unmatched. The CDR3 is CASSLAGGTTYNEQFF. The CDR3 DNA follows: TGTGCCAGCAGCCTAGCGGGGGGAACAACCTACAATGAGCAGTTCTTC.

This clonotype was counted ten times or more. The chain uses TRBV7-9 and TRBJ2-3; TRBD2 matches 8 bases. Trimming took 5 bases from V and 7 from J; bases not matched to a gene: 11. The CDR3 runs to 15 residues. Germline V CDR1 and CDR2: SEHNR, FQNEAQ (reference sequence). This CDR3 is CASSLSGVAGNTQYF. The CDR3 nucleotides read TGTGCCAGCAGCCTATCGGGGGTAGCGGGGAATACGCAGTATTTT.

This clonotype occurred many times. The chain combines TRBV6-2 or TRBV6-3 with TRBJ1-1, with D perhaps TRBD1 (6 bases). The CDR3 covers 11 residues. V lost 4 bases and J 12 bases, leaving 12 bases between the germline ends. The V gene's germline CDR1 is MNHEY and CDR2 SVGEGT. CDR3 residues: CASSSYRETFF. The CDR3 bases are TGTGCCAGCAGTTCTTACAGGGAAACTTTCTTT.

The sample holds many counts of this clonotype. The genes are TRBV5-1 and TRBJ2-3; no firm D call. The CDR3 has 12 amino acids. Trimming left V 0 bases short and J 8 bases short, with 7 bases between. CDR1 is SGHRS, CDR2 YFSETQ, per germline. Here the CDR3 DNA reads TGCGCCAGCAGCTTGGGGCAGACTACGCAGTATTTT. It translates to CASSLGQTTQYF.